In this sample, the clone carrying this TCR beta chain turned up a few times. Its antigen is unidentified. Each CDR3 protein is one row after TCRdb ran MiXCR on the reads. The profile shows about 830,000 distinct CDR3 sequences, over 25% of them singletons. This entry comes from a study of T cell repertoires in cytomegalovirus infection. The V gene lost 5 bases and the J gene lost 3 bases, with 11 bases spanning the gap. The germline V gene has CDR1 MNHEY and CDR2 SMNVEV (reference sequence). The length of the CDR3 is 15 residues. This rearrangement joins TRBV27 to TRBJ1-6; weak D call: TRBD1 (5 bases). Sequencing was performed on cultured CD8+ T cells from PBMCs, taken from culture after CMV antigen stimulation. The source of this sequence is a human donor in good health (CMV status not recorded). Some clones in this sample may be carry-over from other donors' samples. In nucleotides, the CDR3 is TGTGCCAGCAGTCCAGACAGCTTCTATAATTCACCCCTCCACTTT. Translated: CASSPDSFYNSPLHF.